The present T cell receptor beta chain was sequenced within a study of cytomegalovirus exposure and HLA in healthy donors. Remarks on this clone: Its antigen remains unidentified. Sequence at one end of the junction differs from germline and may be a read error.

Study results and caveats: Cytomegalovirus-associated status was assigned to about 160 TCR beta chains. A few V segments could not be told apart, such as TRBV6-2 and TRBV6-3, and were left out. What a later analysis showed was that several of the most significant clusters appeared linked to common viral pathogens.

The CDR3 is 16 residues long. CDR1 is SGDLS and CDR2 is YYNGEE in the germline V gene. The PCR was carried out with 60 Vbeta primers and 13 Jbeta primers. The protocol was immunoSEQ multiplex PCR, while the TCRdb copy is restricted to in-frame clones and leaves out a portion. The sample consists of around 110,000 clones, 55% to 75% of them appearing once. Sequencing was carried out using PBMCs. The chain employs TRBV9 and TRBJ2-6; 8 bases line up with TRBD1. The clonotype was recovered from a woman between 40 and 50 years old in good health and CMV-seropositive. CDR3 protein: CASSTWTGTGASVLTF. The CDR3 region has the DNA TGTGCCAGCAGCACCTGGACAGGGACTGGGGCCAGCGTCCTGACTTTC.